This TCR beta chain was observed in a study of blood T cell repertoires in COVID-19. Background on the study: Samples of COVID-19 (acute and convalescent) were obtained from the United States, Italy and Spain. Sources were T cells, B-cell-depleted T cells, or PBMCs; the material itself was cDNA or gDNA.

Original methodology: Amplification of reference gene primers provided the estimated nucleated cell counts. Data came from immunoSEQ multiplex PCR; TCRdb stores just in-frame clones and leaves some out. V and J calls plus clone size are reproduced from that table; the DNA served to infer D and trimming. The repertoire has about 36,000 clones, more than 70% of them found once; the top ten carry around 35%. CDR3 length: 15 residues. Germline V gene data show CDR1 as MDHEN and CDR2 as SYDVKM. V shed 4 bases and J 8 bases; nucleotides not matched to a gene: 11. The chain has TRBV28 and TRBJ1-3; 7 positions agree with TRBD1. This TCR derives from a man aged 55 to 70 with acute or convalescent COVID-19. The sequenced material came from peripheral blood. CDR3 protein: CASSSQTGNADTIYF. The CDR3 DNA reads TGTGCCAGCAGTTCCCAGACAGGGAATGCGGACACCATATATTTT.